A single TCR beta chain is shown here with its context. This record belongs to a study of blood T cell repertoires in COVID-19. In the original processing: Nucleated cell number was recorded as an estimate derived from reference gene primer amplification. The protocol was immunoSEQ multiplex PCR, while the TCRdb copy is restricted to in-frame clones and leaves out a portion. The D gene and trimming were derived from the DNA, and the V and J assignments and clone size from that table. The data contain 210,000 or so clones, about nine tenths of them singletons. The V segment lost 5 bases and the J segment 5 bases; nucleotides outside the gene matches: 9. Germline V gene lookup returns CDR1 MNHEY and CDR2 SMNVEV (reference sequence). This CDR3 contains 15 residues.

The V and J genes are TRBV27 and TRBJ1-1; 9 positions match TRBD1. The TCR comes from a woman aged 55-69 years with acute or convalescent COVID-19. The source material was peripheral blood. The CDR3 protein is CASSPSQGAGTEAFF. Here the CDR3 DNA reads TGTGCCAGCAGTCCCTCACAGGGGGCAGGAACTGAAGCTTTCTTT.